One sample yielded the 18 T cell receptor beta chains listed below, sequenced in a study of OX40 agonist ivuxolimab in advanced cancers. TCRdb's copy holds only in-frame clones and misses some; the assay was immunoSEQ multiplex PCR. The sample has over 35,000 clones, approximately 87% seen once. This specimen consisted of CD4+ or CD8+ T cells sorted from blood, obtained in a trial of the OX40 agonist ivuxolimab. These receptors all stem from an adult with an advanced solid tumor such as melanoma, head and neck, liver or kidney cancer.

On this clone itself: Additional DNA sequences in this sample encode the identical CDR3. V gene TRBV5-1 combines with J gene TRBJ2-3, with 8 bases that match TRBD2. CDR3 length equals 13 residues. The V gene end was trimmed by 2 bases and the J gene end by 4 bases; junction bases not matched to a gene: 0. CDR1 and CDR2 (germline): SGHRS, YFSETQ. CDR3 region: CASSLAGADTQYF. The CDR3 DNA reads as TGCGCCAGCAGCTTAGCGGGGGCAGATACGCAGTATTTT.

The CDR3 DNA follows: TGTGCCAGCAGTCCAAACCAAGAGACCCAGTACTTC. This codes for CASSPNQETQYF. This chain joins TRBV5-4 and TRBJ2-5; D is ambiguous. Germline V gene data show CDR1 as SGHNT and CDR2 as YYREEE (reference sequence). V was pared by 5 bases and J by 0 bases, with 5 bases between. The CDR3 totals 12 residues.

The chain has TRBV30 and TRBJ1-1, with D perhaps matching TRBD1 (5 bases). Trimming left V 3 bases short and J 6 bases short, with 14 bases between. CDR3 length: 13 residues. CDR1 and CDR2 from the germline V gene are GTSNPN and SVGIG (reference sequence). CDR3 protein: CAWRGDGIAEAFF. The CDR3 DNA reads as TGTGCCTGGAGGGGGGACGGTATCGCTGAAGCTTTCTTT.

The genes are TRBV5-1 and TRBJ2-7, with TRBD1 as a possible D gene (6 bases). The CDR3 is made up of 14 amino acids. V gave up 3 bases and J gave up 7 bases, with 17 bases separating them. Germline V gene data show CDR1 as SGHRS and CDR2 as YFSETQ. The CDR3 loop reads CASSSAAGDWEQYF. CDR3 bases: TGCGCCAGCAGCTCGGCCGCAGGGGATTGGGAGCAGTACTTC.

The chain carries TRBV19 and TRBJ2-3; TRBD1 aligns across 10 bases. Trimming cost V 10 bases and J 2 bases; bases outside gene matches: 6. CDR1 and CDR2 from the germline V gene are LNHDA and SQIVND (reference sequence). The length of the CDR3 is 14 residues. Here the CDR3 reads CATDRGLPTDTQYF. DNA for the CDR3: TGTGCCACAGACAGGGGGCTACCCACAGATACGCAGTATTTT.

This sequence joins TRBV2 and TRBJ2-1; D is possibly TRBD1 or TRBD2 (5 bases each). Germline V gene data show CDR1 as SNHLY and CDR2 as FYNNEI. This CDR3 has 14 amino acids. V was cut by 0 bases and J by 12 bases, with 15 bases left in between. The CDR3 DNA is TGTGCCAGCAGTGAAGCGCTTCGTCGAGGGGCGCAGTTCTTC. Amino acids: CASSEALRRGAQFF.

V and J are TRBV14 and TRBJ1-5; D is possibly TRBD1 (5 bases). The CDR3 runs to 15 residues. CDR1 and CDR2 from the germline V gene are SGHDN and FVKESK. The V gene lost 6 bases and the J gene lost 5 bases, with 17 bases spanning the gap. CDR3 coding DNA: TGTGCCAGCAGGATCTCGTGCCAGGGCGATCAGCCCCAGCATTTT. Translating it yields CASRISCQGDQPQHF.

This chain links TRBV18 with TRBJ1-2; TRBD1 is a possible D gene (5 bases). The V and J ends lost 3 bases and 3 bases respectively, with 11 bases between them. Germline CDR1 KGHSH, CDR2 LQKENI. The CDR3 spans 14 residues. The CDR3: CASSPSGRDYGYTF. The CDR3 DNA is TGTGCCAGCTCACCGTCGGGACGGGACTATGGCTACACCTTC.

This clone was picked up a small number of times. V is TRBV19 and J is TRBJ1-2; unclear D gene. The CDR3 is 13 amino acids. V lost 4 bases and J lost 3, with 9 bases in between. Germline CDR1 is LNHDA and CDR2 is SQIVND (reference sequence). The chain's CDR3 is CASSNTGDYGYTF. The CDR3 coding sequence is TGTGCCAGTAGTAACACGGGAGACTATGGCTACACCTTC.

J is TRBJ2-5 and V is TRBV7-3, with a tentative D call TRBD1 (5 bases). V was shortened by 5 bases and J by 4 bases, with 11 bases between the two germline ends. Germline V CDR1 and CDR2: SGHTA, FQGTGA. The CDR3 covers 13 residues. CDR3 sequence: CASSPGWRETQYF. The CDR3 DNA reads as TGTGCCAGCAGCCCAGGGTGGCGAGAGACCCAGTACTTC.

The rearrangement uses TRBV6-5 and TRBJ1-5, with unresolved D. The V end lost 4 bases, the J end lost 3 bases, and 10 bases lay between the germline ends. The CDR3 has 14 amino acids. Germline V CDR1 and CDR2: MNHEY, SVGAGI. The CDR3 region is CASSLKGYNQPQHF. For the CDR3, the DNA is TGTGCCAGCAGTTTAAAGGGTTACAATCAGCCCCAGCATTTT.

The gene calls are TRBV5-4 and TRBJ2-2; 10 nucleotides line up with TRBD2. Germline V gene sequence: CDR1 SGHNT, CDR2 YYREEE (reference sequence). The CDR3 loop spans 16 amino acids. Trimming removed 4 bases from V and 4 bases from J; junction bases left unmatched: 7. The CDR3 region has the DNA TGTGCCAGCAGCCTGAGCGGGGGGGCAGGCACCGGGGAGCTGTTTTTT. This translates into CASSLSGGAGTGELFF.

This sequence joins TRBV29-1 and TRBJ2-3; the D gene could be TRBD1 or TRBD2 (5 bases each). The CDR3 loop spans 13 amino acids. Germline lookup yields CDR1 SQVTM and CDR2 ANQGSEA. The V and J ends lost 5 bases and 4 bases respectively, with 13 bases between them. This chain's CDR3 is CSVRTLGADTQYF. The CDR3 DNA is TGCAGCGTTAGGACACTGGGGGCAGATACGCAGTATTTT.

The chain recombines TRBV2 with TRBJ1-2; TRBD1 agrees at 10 bases. This CDR3 has 14 residues. With V trimmed by 7 bases and J by 8 bases, 10 bases remained unmatched. CDR1 SNHLY and CDR2 FYNNEI come from the germline V gene. The CDR3 loop is CASIRDRGGEGYTF. CDR3 DNA sequence: TGTGCCAGCATCCGGGACAGGGGTGGAGAGGGCTACACCTTC.

The chain couples TRBV7-9 to TRBJ2-5; a possible D gene is TRBD2 (5 bases). Deletions cut 5 bases from V and 5 bases from J, with 9 bases between. Germline V CDR1 and CDR2: SEHNR, FQNEAQ (reference sequence). The CDR3 sequence is 12 residues long. The CDR3 is CASSHGEETQYF. Here the CDR3 DNA reads TGTGCCAGCAGCCACGGGGAGGAGACCCAGTACTTC.

This clone has just a few counts. The CDR3 region is CASSDRAASTDTQYF. CDR3 nucleotides: TGTGCCAGCAGTGACAGGGCCGCCAGCACAGATACGCAGTATTTT. This rearrangement joins TRBV6-4 to TRBJ2-3; D gene unclear. The CDR3 has 15 residues. CDR1 is MRHNA, CDR2 SNTAGT, per germline. V lost 2 bases, J lost 0 bases, and 9 bases lay in between.

In its sample, this clone was seen once. This sequence joins TRBV9 and TRBJ2-1, with D perhaps TRBD1 (6 bases). There are 12 residues in the CDR3. CDR1 is SGDLS and CDR2 is YYNGEE in the germline V gene. V lost 2 bases and J lost 7, with 7 bases in between. The CDR3 region has the DNA TGTGCCAGCAGCGTGGGGGCGAATGAGCAGTTCTTC. Translating it yields CASSVGANEQFF.

The chain combines TRBV5-1 with TRBJ2-5, with a possible D match to TRBD2 (6 bases). The V gene lost 2 bases and the J gene lost 7 bases, with 12 bases spanning the gap. The CDR3 runs to 13 residues. The germline V gene has CDR1 SGHRS and CDR2 YFSETQ. The CDR3 DNA follows: TGCGCCAGCAGCTTCACTAGCCCAGGGACCCAGTACTTC. This translates into CASSFTSPGTQYF.